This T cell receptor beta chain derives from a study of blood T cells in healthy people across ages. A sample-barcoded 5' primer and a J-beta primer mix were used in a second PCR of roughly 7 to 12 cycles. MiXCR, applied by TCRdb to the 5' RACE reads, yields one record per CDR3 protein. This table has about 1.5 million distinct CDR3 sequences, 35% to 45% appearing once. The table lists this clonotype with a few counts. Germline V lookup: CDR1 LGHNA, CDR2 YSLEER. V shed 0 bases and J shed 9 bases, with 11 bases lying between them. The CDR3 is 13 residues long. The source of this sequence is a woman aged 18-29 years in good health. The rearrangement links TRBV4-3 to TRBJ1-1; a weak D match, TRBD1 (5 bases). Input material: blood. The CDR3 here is CASSQDWDLQAFF. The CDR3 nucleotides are TGCGCCAGCAGCCAAGATTGGGACCTTCAAGCTTTCTTT.